The present T cell receptor (beta chain) was sequenced within a study of Tregs in tolerant kidney transplant recipients. Study results and limitations: The small number of patients limits these findings pending further validation. Tregs expanded with activated donor B cells seemed most donor-specific. No direct test of biological reproducibility was done here.

TCRdb keeps only in-frame clones here, not all; method: immunoSEQ multiplex PCR. The data contain under 300,000 clones, 65% to 85% of them seen just once; the ten biggest clones take up 0.64%. Thawed PBMCs were FACS-sorted into unstimulated CD4+CD25+CD127- regulatory T cells, CD4+CD25- non-regulatory cells, CD4 and CD8 cells. The ends were cut back, 0 bases at V and 3 bases at J, with 6 bases in the middle. Germline V CDR1 and CDR2: LGHNA, YNFKEQ. This CDR3 has 13 amino acids. A single count supports this clone. Its antigen is not known. The V and J genes are TRBV4-2 and TRBJ2-7; D not certain. This TCR derives from a human donor in good health. Sequenced sample: CD4+ T cells from blood. CDR3 region: CASSQDWGYEQYF. CDR3 DNA sequence: TGTGCCAGCAGCCAAGACTGGGGCTACGAGCAGTACTTC.